Below are 16 T cell receptor beta chains sequenced from a single sample in a study of blood T cell repertoires in COVID-19. Only in-frame clones appear in the TCRdb table, and some are missing; sequencing was by immunoSEQ multiplex PCR. Of approximately 70,000 clones listed, 70% to 75% are singletons. Sequenced material: peripheral blood. Receptors originate from a woman between 70 and 85 years old with acute or convalescent COVID-19.

The V call is TRBV19, the J call TRBJ1-2, with 8 bases fitting TRBD1. The CDR3 spans 14 residues. V was pared by 2 bases and J by 6 bases, with 5 bases of the junction left unmatched. Germline V gene data show CDR1 as LNHDA and CDR2 as SQIVND (reference sequence). CDR3 sequence reads: CASSIRTGRDGYTF. The CDR3, as DNA: TGTGCCAGTAGTATACGGACAGGGAGAGATGGCTACACCTTC.

The rearrangement links TRBV30 to TRBJ1-6; weak D call: TRBD1 (6 bases). Germline values: CDR1 GTSNPN, CDR2 SVGIG (reference sequence). The CDR3 is made up of 16 amino acids. V lost 1 base and J lost 7, with 17 bases in between. CDR3 sequence: CAWSEGGRLFNSPLHF. The CDR3 DNA is TGTGCCTGGAGTGAGGGGGGGCGTTTGTTCAATTCACCCCTCCACTTT.

In its sample, this clone was seen a few times. V is TRBV4-2 and J is TRBJ1-1; D unclear. Trimming cost V 0 bases and J 0 bases, with 5 bases left between them. The CDR3 is 14 amino acids. Per the germline V gene, CDR1 is LGHNA and CDR2 is YNFKEQ. CDR3 in amino acids: CASSQDPVNTEAFF. The CDR3 DNA reads TGTGCCAGCAGCCAAGATCCCGTGAACACTGAAGCTTTCTTT.

The chain uses TRBV3-1 (or the pseudogene TRBV3-2) and TRBJ2-7, with 8 nucleotides matching TRBD1. This CDR3 has 14 amino acids. Germline V gene lookup returns CDR1 LGHDT and CDR2 YNNKEL (reference sequence). After removal of 4 bases from V and 4 bases from J, the junction contained 6 bases not matched to a gene. The CDR3 DNA sequence: TGTGCCAGCAGCCCCGGGACAGGACAATACGAGCAGTACTTC. It encodes CASSPGTGQYEQYF.

The V call is TRBV9, the J call TRBJ2-1; D is perhaps TRBD2 (6 bases). The CDR3 is made up of 15 amino acids. Trimming shortened V by 0 bases and J by 16 bases, and 23 bases separated the two germline ends. In germline, CDR1 is SGDLS, CDR2 YYNGEE. The CDR3 reads CASSVDGVAEYGAFF. In nucleotides, the CDR3 is TGTGCCAGCAGCGTAGATGGGGTAGCGGAATATGGGGCCTTCTTC.

This clone was observed a single time. V and J are TRBV4-1 and TRBJ1-6; no reliable D call. The CDR3 totals 13 residues. V was pared by 0 bases and J by 7 bases, with 4 bases between. CDR1 is MGHRA and CDR2 is YSYEKL in the germline V gene. In nucleotides, the CDR3 is TGCGCCAGCAGCCAAGACCTAAATTCACCCCTCCACTTT. Its protein is CASSQDLNSPLHF.

V and J are TRBV7-3 and TRBJ2-4; 9 nucleotides match TRBD2. Germline V gene data show CDR1 as SGHTA and CDR2 as FQGTGA. V lost 3 bases to trimming and J lost 8 bases; unmatched junction nucleotides: 5. The CDR3 loop spans 14 amino acids. CDR3 sequence: CASSLGLAKDIQYF. CDR3 nucleotide sequence: TGTGCCAGCAGCTTGGGACTAGCTAAGGACATTCAGTACTTC.

The genes are TRBV5-4 and TRBJ2-7, with 7 bases that match TRBD1. The V and J ends lost 4 bases and 3 bases, in that order; junction bases with no gene match: 10. Germline V lookup: CDR1 SGHNT, CDR2 YYREEE (reference sequence). The CDR3 length is 15 residues. The CDR3 here is CASSGGQDHFYEQYF. The CDR3, as DNA: TGTGCCAGCAGCGGCGGACAGGACCACTTCTACGAGCAGTACTTC.

This clone was seen once. The rearrangement uses TRBV27 and TRBJ2-5, with D tentatively TRBD2 (6 bases). Deletions cut 5 bases from V and 1 base from J, with 11 bases between. Germline CDR1 and CDR2: MNHEY and SMNVEV (reference sequence). The CDR3 has 14 amino acids. CDR3 residues: CASSPGLLQETQYF. The CDR3 coding sequence is TGTGCCAGCAGTCCGGGACTGCTCCAAGAGACCCAGTACTTC.

The chain recombines TRBV27 with TRBJ2-5, with TRBD1 matching 10 bases. V gave up 2 bases and J gave up 1 base; unmatched junction bases: 1. The CDR3 extends over 15 amino acids. Germline V gene lookup returns CDR1 MNHEY and CDR2 SMNVEV (reference sequence). Written as DNA, the CDR3 is TGTGCCAGCAGTTTAGGGGACAGGGGCCAAGAGACCCAGTACTTC. The encoded protein is CASSLGDRGQETQYF.

This clone was counted once. This chain uses TRBV3-1 (or the pseudogene TRBV3-2) with TRBJ2-7; 8 bases match TRBD1. V was pared by 1 base and J by 6 bases, with 8 bases of the junction left unmatched. CDR1 LGHDT and CDR2 YNNKEL come from the germline V gene (reference sequence). CDR3 size: 15 residues. The CDR3 here is CASSQVIGQGGEQYF. The CDR3 DNA follows: TGTGCCAGCAGCCAAGTCATCGGACAGGGAGGCGAGCAGTACTTC.

The chain links TRBV14 to TRBJ1-1; a weak D match, TRBD1 (6 bases). This CDR3 is built from 15 residues. Germline assignment: CDR1 SGHDN and CDR2 FVKESK. The V end was cut by 3 bases, the J end by 5 bases, with 16 bases between. CDR3 sequence (DNA): TGTGCCAGCAGCCACTTATTAGGGGGAAAAACTGAAGCTTTCTTT. Its translation: CASSHLLGGKTEAFF.

The chain links TRBV7-2 to TRBJ2-1; D gene ambiguous. V dropped 4 bases and J dropped 0 bases, with 4 bases sitting between them. The CDR3 is made up of 13 amino acids. Germline CDR1 and CDR2: SGHTA and FQGNSA. CDR3 sequence: CASSSSSYNEQFF. In DNA, the CDR3 is TGTGCCAGCAGCTCTAGCTCCTACAATGAGCAGTTCTTC.

This chain links TRBV28 with TRBJ1-3; D remains ambiguous. The germline V gene encodes CDR1 MDHEN and CDR2 SYDVKM. This CDR3 comprises 16 residues. V dropped 2 bases and J dropped 0 bases, with 11 bases sitting between them. CDR3 coding DNA: TGTGCCAGCAGTTTAAGGACGGACTACTCTGGAAACACCATATATTTT. It specifies CASSLRTDYSGNTIYF.

This chain connects TRBV3-1 (or the pseudogene TRBV3-2) to TRBJ2-7; unclear D gene. The CDR3 is 12 amino acids. V was trimmed by 2 bases and J by 3 bases, leaving 5 bases between them. Germline V gives CDR1 LGHDT, CDR2 YNNKEL (reference sequence). As DNA, the CDR3 is TGTGCCAGCAGCCAATACAGCTACGAGCAGTACTTC. It encodes CASSQYSYEQYF.

The chain is built from TRBV5-1 and TRBJ2-7; 9 bases line up with TRBD2. This CDR3 comprises 16 residues. CDR1 SGHRS and CDR2 YFSETQ come from the germline V gene. Trimming cost V 4 bases and J 3 bases; bases outside gene matches: 11. The chain's CDR3 is CASSLQASGDRYEQYF. The CDR3 DNA reads as TGCGCCAGCAGCCTTCAGGCTAGCGGGGACCGCTACGAGCAGTACTTC.